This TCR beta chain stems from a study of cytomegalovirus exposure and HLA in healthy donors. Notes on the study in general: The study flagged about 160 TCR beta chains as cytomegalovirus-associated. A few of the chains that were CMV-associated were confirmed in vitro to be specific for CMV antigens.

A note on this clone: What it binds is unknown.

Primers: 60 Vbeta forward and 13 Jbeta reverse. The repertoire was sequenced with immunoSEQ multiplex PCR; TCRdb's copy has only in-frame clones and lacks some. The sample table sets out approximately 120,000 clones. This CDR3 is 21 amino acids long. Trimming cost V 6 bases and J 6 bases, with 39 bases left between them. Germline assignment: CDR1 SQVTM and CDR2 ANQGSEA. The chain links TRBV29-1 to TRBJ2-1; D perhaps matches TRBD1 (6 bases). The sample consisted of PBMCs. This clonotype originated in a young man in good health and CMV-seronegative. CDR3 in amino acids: CSVGPRQTGPNILVESNEQFF. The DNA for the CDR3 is TGCAGCGTCGGCCCACGGCAGACAGGTCCCAACATTTTGGTCGAGAGCAATGAGCAGTTCTTC.